These 32 T cell receptor beta chains were sequenced from one sample in a study of patients and donors after allogeneic stem cell transplantation. Using its own MiXCR run on the RT-PCR reads, TCRdb lists one record per CDR3 protein. Of approximately 200,000 distinct CDR3 sequences detected, roughly an eighth appear once; the ten largest clones hold 11%. Input material: blood, either unsorted or a sorted T cell fraction (not recorded which). These receptor sequences come from a human donor who was either an allogeneic HSCT recipient or a stem cell or donor lymphocyte infusion donor (not recorded which). It is not recorded whose cells these are; they may come from a transplant donor.

This clonotype appeared many times. The chain has TRBV4-2 and TRBJ2-1; D unresolved. The CDR3 covers 15 residues. Germline V CDR1 and CDR2: LGHNA, YNFKEQ. V shed 4 bases and J shed 5 bases, with 15 bases lying between them. CDR3 in amino acids: CASSPSPGAHNEQFF. The CDR3 DNA reads as TGTGCCAGCAGCCCTTCCCCGGGCGCCCACAATGAGCAGTTCTTC.

This chain connects TRBV7-9 to TRBJ1-1; D may be TRBD1 (5 bases). The CDR3 contains 13 residues. Per germline, CDR1 SEHNR and CDR2 FQNEAQ (reference sequence). With 5 bases removed from V and 8 bases from J, the gap between germline ends came to 15 bases. The CDR3 is CASSVTRDGEAFF. In DNA, the CDR3 is TGTGCCAGCAGCGTAACCCGGGACGGGGAAGCTTTCTTT.

This clonotype was counted many times. This chain joins TRBV7-9 and TRBJ1-1; TRBD1 is a possible D gene (6 bases). Germline V lookup: CDR1 SEHNR, CDR2 FQNEAQ (reference sequence). V was clipped by 5 bases and J by 0 bases, with 10 bases between them. The length of the CDR3 is 14 residues. CDR3 DNA sequence: TGTGCCAGCAGCGTCGGGGACATGAACACTGAAGCTTTCTTT. Protein product: CASSVGDMNTEAFF.

The gene calls are TRBV3-1 and TRBJ2-1; 7 positions agree with TRBD2. Germline V lookup: CDR1 LGHDT, CDR2 YNNKEL (reference sequence). The length of the CDR3 is 15 residues. With V trimmed by 0 bases and J by 7 bases, 6 bases remained unmatched. The CDR3 bases are TGTGCCAGCAGCCAAGATCGAGCGGGAATAAATGAGCAGTTCTTC. Translated: CASSQDRAGINEQFF.

The rearrangement joins TRBV3-1 to TRBJ2-1; D unresolved. This CDR3 has 15 residues. Germline CDR1 reads LGHDT; CDR2 reads YNNKEL (reference sequence). V was pared by 2 bases and J by 0 bases, with 8 bases between. DNA for the CDR3: TGTGCCAGCAGCCAACCAGCCAACTCCTACAATGAGCAGTTCTTC. Amino acids: CASSQPANSYNEQFF.

This chain links TRBV7-3 with TRBJ2-3; TRBD1 aligns across 8 bases. J gave up 1 base and V 4 bases, and 10 bases lay outside the gene matches. Per germline, CDR1 SGHTA and CDR2 FQGTGA. The CDR3 has 17 residues. The CDR3 loop is CASSSHPTGVRTDTQYF. CDR3 nucleotides: TGTGCCAGCAGCTCCCATCCGACAGGGGTCCGCACAGATACGCAGTATTTT. Together with reference TRBV7-3 and TRBJ2-3, the CDR3 gives the full variable domain: GAGVSQTPSNKVTEKGKYVELRCDPISGHTALYWYRQSLGQGPEFLIYFQGTGAADDSGLPNDRFFAVRPEGSVSTLKIQRTERGDSAVYLCASSSHPTGVRTDTQYFGPGTRLTVL.

This clonotype was detected ten times or more. The chain is built from TRBV29-1 and TRBJ2-5; D uncertain. The CDR3 covers 13 residues. Trimming cost V 3 bases and J 4 bases, with 12 bases left between them. CDR1 is SQVTM, CDR2 ANQGSEA, per germline. CDR3 DNA sequence: TGCAGCGTTGAGAAACAAGGAAGAGAGACCCAGTACTTC. It specifies CSVEKQGRETQYF.

As concerns this clonotype: A much larger clone sits a single nucleotide away, making a read error possible. The chain is built from TRBV15 and TRBJ2-7; perhaps TRBD1 as D (5 bases). Looked up from germline, CDR1 is LNHNV and CDR2 is YYDKDF (reference sequence). The CDR3 is 14 amino acids. V was clipped by 4 bases and J by 6 bases, with 16 bases between them. CDR3 DNA sequence: TGTGCCACCAGCAAAGACAGATCACAAATCGAGCAGTACTTC. Its translation: CATSKDRSQIEQYF.

J is TRBJ2-1 and V is TRBV4-1, with TRBD2 matching 7 bases. The CDR3 loop spans 16 amino acids. Trimming at V came to 1 base and at J to 9 bases, leaving 12 bases not matched to a gene. Germline V lookup: CDR1 MGHRA, CDR2 YSYEKL. The CDR3 here is CASSQGPRGVAGEQFF. The CDR3 DNA is TGCGCCAGCAGCCAAGGACCCCGGGGGGTTGCGGGTGAGCAGTTCTTC.

The V gene is TRBV4-2, the J gene TRBJ1-1, with D maybe TRBD1 (5 bases). Trimming cost V 1 base and J 0 bases, with 9 bases left between them. The CDR3 has 15 residues. Germline CDR1 and CDR2: LGHNA and YNFKEQ. The CDR3 DNA reads TGTGCCAGCAGCCAAGGGGTGGACATGAACACTGAAGCTTTCTTT. Its translation is CASSQGVDMNTEAFF.

This clonotype was recorded at least ten times. This chain connects TRBV5-1 to TRBJ2-5; 10 bases are a match to TRBD1. The germline V gene has CDR1 SGHRS and CDR2 YFSETQ. V was clipped by 0 bases and J by 3 bases; unmatched bases: 2. The CDR3 is 15 amino acids. CDR3 amino acids: CASSLAGTGEETQYF. CDR3 coding DNA: TGCGCCAGCAGCTTGGCCGGGACAGGGGAAGAGACCCAGTACTTC.

This clonotype was counted a few times. The V gene is TRBV5-6, the J gene TRBJ2-5; D not resolved. V was pared by 1 base and J by 2 bases, with 12 bases between. Looked up from germline, CDR1 is SGHDT and CDR2 is YYEEEE. This CDR3 spans 15 amino acids. DNA for the CDR3: TGTGCCAGCAGCTTGACGCGGACGGGTCAAGAGACCCAGTACTTC. This encodes CASSLTRTGQETQYF. The entire variable domain, with the rest obtained from reference TRBV5-6 and TRBJ2-5, is as follows: DAGVTQSPTHLIKTRGQQVTLRCSPKSGHDTVSWYQQALGQGPQFIFQYYEEEERQRGNFPDRFSGHQFPNYSSELNVNALLLGDSALYLCASSLTRTGQETQYFGPGTRLLVL.

This clonotype has only a few counts. The gene calls are TRBV6-1 and TRBJ2-3; 8 bases agree with TRBD2. The V gene's germline CDR1 is MNHNS and CDR2 SASEGT. This CDR3 is 14 amino acids long. V trimming: 6 bases; J trimming: 6 bases; junction bases outside the gene matches: 8. The CDR3 protein is CASRAGGAGDTQYF. The DNA for the CDR3 is TGTGCCAGCAGGGCCGGGGGGGCAGGGGATACGCAGTATTTT.

This rearrangement joins TRBV4-2 to TRBJ2-1, with TRBD2 matching over 8 bases. Trimming cost V 1 base and J 7 bases; bases outside gene matches: 9. CDR3 length: 16 residues. In germline, CDR1 is LGHNA, CDR2 YNFKEQ. The CDR3 here is CASSQGISGSVNEQFF. CDR3 bases: TGTGCCAGCAGCCAAGGTATAAGCGGGAGTGTAAATGAGCAGTTCTTC.

This clonotype was detected many times. The V call is TRBV24-1, the J call TRBJ1-1, with D possibly matching TRBD1 (5 bases). This CDR3 spans 14 amino acids. V was clipped by 4 bases and J by 10 bases, with 18 bases between them. CDR1 and CDR2 (germline): KGHDR, SFDVKD. Written as DNA, the CDR3 is TGTGCCACCAGTGACGCTTTGACAGCCGGGGGAGCTTTCTTT. It codes for CATSDALTAGGAFF.

This clonotype came up a few times. V gene TRBV6-4 combines with J gene TRBJ2-2, with 7 nucleotides matching TRBD1. This CDR3 comprises 15 residues. Germline V gene sequence: CDR1 MRHNA, CDR2 SNTAGT. Trimming at V came to 3 bases and at J to 5 bases, leaving 6 bases not matched to a gene. CDR3 nucleotides: TGTGCCAGCAGTGAAGCTGCAGGGGGAACCGGGGAGCTGTTTTTT. Protein: CASSEAAGGTGELFF.

This clonotype was detected many times. This rearrangement joins TRBV5-1 to TRBJ1-1; maybe TRBD1 (5 bases). Trimming removed 4 bases at V and 0 bases at J, with 16 bases between. CDR1 is SGHRS and CDR2 is YFSETQ in the germline V gene. The CDR3 extends over 16 amino acids. CDR3 amino acids: CASSDLDLGVNTEAFF. CDR3 sequence (DNA): TGCGCCAGCAGCGACCTGGACCTGGGGGTGAACACTGAAGCTTTCTTT. Filled out from reference TRBV5-1 and TRBJ1-1, the complete variable domain reads KAGVTQTPRYLIKTRGQQVTLSCSPISGHRSVSWYQQTPGQGLQFLFEYFSETQRNKGNFPGRFSGRQFSNSRSEMNVSTLELGDSALYLCASSDLDLGVNTEAFFGQGTRLTVV.

This clonotype was counted at least ten times. V and J are TRBV27 and TRBJ1-2; 7 nucleotides agree with TRBD1. With 3 bases clipped from V and 1 base from J, the junction kept 5 bases outside the gene matches. CDR3 size: 15 residues. CDR1 is MNHEY and CDR2 is SMNVEV in the germline V gene (reference sequence). CDR3 sequence (DNA): TGTGCCAGCAGTTTGGGAGGGGGCGGTAACTATGGCTACACCTTC. It yields the protein CASSLGGGGNYGYTF.

V usage is TRBV7-2 and J usage is TRBJ1-3; 7 bases match TRBD1. CDR3 size: 16 residues. Germline V gene sequence: CDR1 SGHTA, CDR2 FQGNSA. V lost 2 bases and J lost 5; bases outside the gene matches: 9. CDR3 bases: TGTGCCAGCAGCTTATCTGGGGCAGGGGGTAGAAACACCATATATTTT. It is translated as CASSLSGAGGRNTIYF.

This clonotype has a count of ten or more. V usage is TRBV28 and J usage is TRBJ2-4; possibly TRBD1 for D (6 bases). The length of the CDR3 is 14 residues. The V end was cut by 4 bases, the J end by 0 bases, with 7 bases between. Germline V gives CDR1 MDHEN, CDR2 SYDVKM. The CDR3 nucleotides read TGTGCCAGCAGTTGGGACACAGCCAAAAACATTCAGTACTTC. The encoded protein is CASSWDTAKNIQYF.

This clonotype appeared a few times. V usage is TRBV24-1 and J usage is TRBJ2-2; a weak D match, TRBD1 (6 bases). The V end was cut by 9 bases, the J end by 1 base, with 14 bases between. The CDR3 contains 15 residues. CDR1 and CDR2 (germline): KGHDR, SFDVKD. CDR3 sequence (DNA): TGTGCCACCCCTGAACAGACAGGGAACACCGGGGAGCTGTTTTTT. The encoded protein is CATPEQTGNTGELFF.

The chain is built from TRBV20-1 and TRBJ2-1; D unresolved. Deletions cut 1 base from V and 6 bases from J, with 10 bases between. The V gene's germline CDR1 is DFQATT and CDR2 SNEGSKA (reference sequence). The CDR3 sequence is 13 residues long. The CDR3 sequence is CSARARILNEQFF. The CDR3 DNA is TGCAGTGCTAGAGCTAGAATCCTCAATGAGCAGTTCTTC.

This clonotype was seen just once. The rearrangement links TRBV11-3 to TRBJ2-3; D is possibly TRBD1 (5 bases). Looked up from germline, CDR1 is SGHNT and CDR2 is YENEEA. Trimming cost V 4 bases and J 6 bases, with 14 bases left between them. The CDR3 runs to 14 residues. The CDR3 loop reads CASSSRTPVDTQYF. The CDR3 bases are TGTGCCAGCAGCTCTCGGACACCGGTCGATACGCAGTATTTT.

The rearrangement joins TRBV2 to TRBJ2-3, with 9 bases fitting TRBD2. The CDR3 contains 15 residues. V trimming: 3 bases; J trimming: 2 bases; junction bases outside the gene matches: 3. Per germline, CDR1 SNHLY and CDR2 FYNNEI. CDR3 protein: CASSDRLADTDTQYF. The CDR3 DNA sequence: TGTGCCAGCAGTGACAGACTAGCGGACACAGATACGCAGTATTTT.

The chain is built from TRBV20-1 and TRBJ1-2; 9 nucleotides match TRBD1. The CDR3 is 13 residues long. The germline V gene encodes CDR1 DFQATT and CDR2 SNEGSKA (reference sequence). V gave up 6 bases and J gave up 8 bases; unmatched junction bases: 10. The CDR3: CSARGQGMGGYTF. CDR3 DNA: TGCAGTGCCCGGGGACAGGGCATGGGCGGCTACACCTTC.

This clonotype has a count of ten or more. The chain is built from TRBV7-2 and TRBJ2-1; D gene ambiguous. The V end lost 8 bases, the J end lost 0 bases, and 14 bases lay between the germline ends. This CDR3 has 15 amino acids. CDR1 and CDR2 (germline): SGHTA, FQGNSA. The DNA for the CDR3 is TGTGCCAGCGCCATAGCTGGGGACTCCTACAATGAGCAGTTCTTC. It codes for CASAIAGDSYNEQFF.

The chain links TRBV19 to TRBJ1-2; 11 bases align to TRBD1. The CDR3 runs to 17 residues. V dropped 11 bases and J dropped 1; count of bases not matched to a gene: 15. The germline V gene encodes CDR1 LNHDA and CDR2 SQIVND (reference sequence). The CDR3 spells CASNRGTGGGINYGYTF. The CDR3 coding sequence is TGTGCCTCCAACCGGGGGACAGGGGGAGGAATTAACTATGGCTACACCTTC. Drawing the rest from reference TRBV19 and TRBJ1-2, the complete variable domain is DGGITQSPKYLFRKEGQNVTLSCEQNLNHDAMYWYRQDPGQGLRLIYYSQIVNDFQKGDIAEGYSVSREKKESFPLTVTSAQKNPTAFYLCASNRGTGGGINYGYTFGSGTRLTVV.

This clonotype showed up just a few times. The chain uses TRBV7-8 and TRBJ2-4; weak D call: TRBD1 (5 bases). The CDR3 spans 17 residues. In germline, CDR1 is SGHVS, CDR2 FQNEAQ. The ends were cut back, 3 bases at V and 1 base at J, with 16 bases in the middle. The CDR3 protein is CASSLLRRGLAKNIQYF. The CDR3 bases are TGTGCCAGCAGCTTGCTCCGAAGGGGTTTGGCCAAAAACATTCAGTACTTC. Full variable domain (missing parts from reference TRBV7-8 and TRBJ2-4): GAGVSQSPRYKVAKRGQDVALRCDPISGHVSLFWYQQALGQGPEFLTYFQNEAQLDKSGLPSDRFFAERPEGSVSTLKIQRTQQEDSAVYLCASSLLRRGLAKNIQYFGAGTRLSVL.

This clonotype was detected only once. The rearrangement uses TRBV24-1 and TRBJ1-2, with TRBD1 matching over 9 bases. This CDR3 comprises 13 residues. CDR1 and CDR2 (germline): KGHDR, SFDVKD. Losses at the gene ends were 7 bases for V and 8 bases for J; bases not matched to a gene: 7. CDR3 protein: CATSGQGIGGYTF. DNA for the CDR3: TGTGCCACCAGCGGACAGGGGATTGGAGGCTACACCTTC.

This clonotype occurred a few times. The rearrangement links TRBV6-2 or TRBV6-3 to TRBJ2-7, with 12 bases that match TRBD2. The CDR3 loop spans 16 amino acids. The germline gives CDR1 MNHEY, CDR2 SVGEGT. V gave up 7 bases and J gave up 1 base; unmatched junction bases: 8. CDR3 DNA: TGTGCCAGCAATCTAGCGGGAGGGCCGAGATCCTACGAGCAGTACTTC. Amino acid sequence: CASNLAGGPRSYEQYF.

The rearrangement links TRBV30 to TRBJ1-5; 8 positions agree with TRBD1. The CDR3 totals 16 residues. Germline CDR1 GTSNPN, CDR2 SVGIG (reference sequence). V was pared by 7 bases and J by 5 bases, with 16 bases of the junction left unmatched. CDR3 nucleotide sequence: TGTGCCTACCAGGACAGGGACTTAGTGGGCTATCAGCCCCAGCATTTT. This gives the protein CAYQDRDLVGYQPQHF.

The sample holds many counts of this clonotype. V usage is TRBV11-2 and J usage is TRBJ2-3; 13 bases map to TRBD2. V shed 4 bases and J 6 bases; nucleotides not matched to a gene: 4. The germline gives CDR1 SGHAT, CDR2 FQNNGV. The CDR3 spans 15 residues. The DNA of the CDR3 is TGTGCCAGCAGCTCACCGGGACTAGCGGGGGATACGCAGTATTTT. Its protein is CASSSPGLAGDTQYF.